The 25 T cell receptor beta chains below come from one sample, sequenced in a study of cytomegalovirus exposure and HLA in healthy donors. Primers included in the PCR were 60 Vbeta and 13 Jbeta primers. Produced via immunoSEQ multiplex PCR; TCRdb's table is partial and in-frame only. The sample shows 95,000 to 150,000 clones, more than 60% of them seen only once. The sample consisted of PBMCs. These receptor sequences come from a woman in her 40s in good health and CMV-seropositive.

The V call is TRBV10-3, the J call TRBJ1-2; the D gene is possibly TRBD1 (5 bases). CDR3 length equals 15 residues. In germline, CDR1 is ENHRY, CDR2 SYGVKD. The V end lost 1 base, the J end lost 4 bases, and 13 bases lay between the germline ends. The CDR3 spells CAISELDIRSYGYTF. CDR3 DNA: TGTGCCATCAGTGAGTTGGACATCCGTAGCTATGGCTACACCTTC.

The chain is built from TRBV11-3 and TRBJ2-2, with unresolved D. The ends were cut back, 1 base at V and 4 bases at J, with 7 bases in the middle. The CDR3 is 14 residues long. Germline V gene sequence: CDR1 SGHNT, CDR2 YENEEA. The CDR3 reads CASSLGVATGELFF. The CDR3 bases are TGTGCCAGCAGCTTAGGGGTAGCCACCGGGGAGCTGTTTTTT.

The chain couples TRBV4-1 to TRBJ2-5; possibly TRBD2 for D (8 bases). Matching the DNA end better, TRBJ2-7 makes the J call doubtful. Germline CDR1 is MGHRA and CDR2 is YSYEKL. The CDR3 totals 16 residues. This CDR3 reads CASSQVAGQKVYEQYF. DNA for the CDR3: TGCGCCAGCAGCCAAGTAGCGGGACAGAAGGTATACGAGCAGTACTTC.

The chain carries TRBV10-3 and TRBJ2-5, with 9 bases fitting TRBD2. The germline V gene has CDR1 ENHRY and CDR2 SYGVKD. Trimming took 3 bases from V and 2 from J; bases not matched to a gene: 7. CDR3 length equals 16 residues. The CDR3 bases are TGTGCCATCAGTGATCGAGCGGGAGGTCGACAAGAGACCCAGTACTTC. Its protein product is CAISDRAGGRQETQYF.

J is TRBJ2-7 and V is TRBV5-5; 10 nucleotides agree with TRBD2. After removal of 0 bases from V and 1 base from J, the junction contained 4 bases not matched to a gene. The CDR3 runs to 16 residues. CDR1 is SGHKS and CDR2 is YYEKEE in the germline V gene (reference sequence). This chain's CDR3 is CASSLDPSGRSYEQYF. DNA of the CDR3: TGTGCCAGCAGCTTGGATCCTAGCGGGAGATCCTACGAGCAGTACTTC.

This chain connects TRBV5-8 to TRBJ1-2; 8 nucleotides match TRBD1. CDR1 and CDR2 (germline): SGHTS, YDEGEE. CDR3 length: 14 amino acids. V shed 0 bases, J shed 5 bases, and the junction held 3 bases outside the gene matches. Here the CDR3 reads CASSLAGGKYGYTF. CDR3 nucleotides: TGTGCCAGCAGCTTGGCAGGGGGCAAGTATGGCTACACCTTC.

With respect to this clone: Different DNA sequences within this sample yield the same CDR3. This chain joins TRBV7-2 and TRBJ1-2, with 8 nucleotides matching TRBD1. There are 14 residues in the CDR3. Germline trimming cut 5 bases from V and 2 bases from J; bases unmatched to any gene: 4. The germline V gene has CDR1 SGHTA and CDR2 FQGNSA. CDR3 DNA: TGTGCCAGCAGCCCCCGGACAGGGAACTATGGCTACACCTTC. Residues: CASSPRTGNYGYTF.

The chain links TRBV10-3 to TRBJ2-7; 10 bases match TRBD1. The J segment lost 5 bases and the V segment lost 5 bases, leaving 12 bases of the junction unmatched. Germline loops: CDR1 ENHRY, CDR2 SYGVKD. The CDR3 consists of 16 residues. CDR3 loop: CAISLNLGTGVDEQYF. The CDR3 bases are TGTGCCATCAGTCTCAATCTCGGGACAGGGGTGGACGAGCAGTACTTC.

This clone was detected only once. The CDR3 DNA reads as TGCGCCAGCAGCCAAGATAGGAACATCTTTTCACAGTACAATGAGCAGTTCTTC. Its translation is CASSQDRNIFSQYNEQFF. The chain is built from TRBV4-1 and TRBJ2-1; D remains ambiguous. V shed 0 bases and J shed 4 bases, with 19 bases lying between them. CDR3 length equals 18 residues. Germline CDR1 and CDR2: MGHRA and YSYEKL.

The CDR3 DNA reads as TGTGCCAGCAGCTTACGTTTCGATGAGCAGTTCTTC. Encoded protein: CASSLRFDEQFF. This sequence joins TRBV7-8 and TRBJ2-1; D call uncertain. The CDR3 sequence is 12 residues long. Germline V lookup: CDR1 SGHVS, CDR2 FQNEAQ. V was trimmed by 2 bases and J by 8 bases, leaving 7 bases between them.

This sequence joins TRBV13 and TRBJ2-1; D is undetermined. CDR3 length: 15 amino acids. The germline CDR1 and CDR2 sequences are PRHDT and FYEKMQ (reference sequence). The germline V and J ends were trimmed by 0 bases and 2 bases, with 8 bases remaining between them. CDR3 DNA sequence: TGTGCCAGCAGCTTAGGAGCGCGAACCTACAATGAGCAGTTCTTC. It specifies CASSLGARTYNEQFF.

The chain employs TRBV5-1 and TRBJ2-3; TRBD1 aligns across 7 bases. Germline loops: CDR1 SGHRS, CDR2 YFSETQ. J lost 5 bases, V lost 4 bases, and 7 bases had no gene match. The CDR3 sequence is 14 residues long. The CDR3 region is CASSNNRGLDTQYF. CDR3 bases: TGCGCCAGCAGCAATAACAGGGGTCTAGATACGCAGTATTTT.

In this sample, this clone turned up a few times. The chain links TRBV10-3 to TRBJ1-1, with 9 bases that match TRBD1. Per germline, CDR1 ENHRY and CDR2 SYGVKD. V was pared by 4 bases and J by 2 bases, with 5 bases of the junction left unmatched. The CDR3 totals 15 residues. CDR3 region: CAISVPGQGNTEAFF. CDR3 DNA sequence: TGTGCCATCAGTGTTCCGGGACAGGGTAACACTGAAGCTTTCTTT.

The CDR3 sequence is CASSLGRLNEKLFF. The CDR3 nucleotides are TGTGCCAGCAGCTTAGGCAGACTGAATGAAAAACTGTTTTTT. The chain combines TRBV7-8 with TRBJ1-4; D is undetermined. Germline V gene data show CDR1 as SGHVS and CDR2 as FQNEAQ. Trimming shortened V by 1 base and J by 5 bases, and 8 bases separated the two germline ends. The CDR3 extends over 14 amino acids.

Worth noting for this clone: Other DNA sequences from this sample encode an identical CDR3 as well. The J gene is TRBJ2-3, the V gene TRBV7-8, with a tentative D call TRBD2 (6 bases). CDR3 length: 14 amino acids. Trimming removed 4 bases from V and 2 bases from J, with 10 bases in between. The germline gives CDR1 SGHVS, CDR2 FQNEAQ. The CDR3, as DNA: TGTGCCAGCAGCTGGGGGACTCACACAGATACGCAGTATTTT. Protein: CASSWGTHTDTQYF.

This clone turned up a few times. The chain joins TRBV7-2 to TRBJ2-3; 7 nucleotides agree with TRBD1. The CDR3 covers 14 residues. V dropped 6 bases and J dropped 9; count of bases not matched to a gene: 12. Germline V CDR1 and CDR2: SGHTA, FQGNSA. The CDR3 coding sequence is TGTGCCAGCAGTACCGGGACAGAATATATCACGCAGTATTTT. It codes for CASSTGTEYITQYF.

The rearrangement uses TRBV19 and TRBJ1-1; 9 bases agree with TRBD1. This CDR3 region has 13 residues. Losses at the gene ends were 9 bases for V and 5 bases for J; bases not matched to a gene: 7. CDR1 and CDR2 (germline): LNHDA, SQIVND (reference sequence). CDR3: CASLQGARTEAFF. DNA of the CDR3: TGTGCCAGCCTACAGGGGGCGAGGACTGAAGCTTTCTTT. Full variable domain (missing parts from reference TRBV19 and TRBJ1-1): DGGITQSPKYLFRKEGQNVTLSCEQNLNHDAMYWYRQDPGQGLRLIYYSQIVNDFQKGDIAEGYSVSREKKESFPLTVTSAQKNPTAFYLCASLQGARTEAFFGQGTRLTVV.

This rearrangement joins TRBV23-1 to TRBJ2-1; TRBD1 aligns across 7 bases. TRBV23-1 is flagged as an ORF with uncertain function. The CDR3 sequence is 16 residues long. J gave up 4 bases and V 7 bases, and 13 bases lay outside the gene matches. The CDR3 is CASKRAGKGAYNEQFF. The CDR3 DNA follows: TGCGCCAGCAAGAGGGCCGGGAAGGGGGCATACAATGAGCAGTTCTTC.

V is TRBV11-2 and J is TRBJ1-1; possible D gene TRBD1, 6 bases. Germline CDR1 and CDR2: SGHAT and FQNNGV. V gave up 0 bases and J gave up 11 bases, with 13 bases separating them. The CDR3 loop spans 13 amino acids. The CDR3 DNA sequence: TGTGCCAGCAGCTTAGATCTGAACAGGGAGGCTTTCTTT. Translation: CASSLDLNREAFF.

This clone was seen a few times. The rearrangement joins TRBV5-4 to TRBJ1-3; TRBD1 might be the D (6 bases). Looked up from germline, CDR1 is SGHNT and CDR2 is YYREEE (reference sequence). V was shortened by 4 bases and J by 4 bases, with 12 bases between the two germline ends. The CDR3 sequence is 14 residues long. The CDR3 loop reads CASSLQGFGNTIYF. The CDR3 DNA sequence: TGTGCCAGCAGCCTGCAGGGGTTCGGAAACACCATATATTTT.

The chain employs TRBV7-8 and TRBJ1-1; D is ambiguous. Germline values: CDR1 SGHVS, CDR2 FQNEAQ. The CDR3 is 12 residues long. The V and J ends lost 2 bases and 5 bases respectively, with 6 bases between them. CDR3 DNA sequence: TGTGCCAGCAGCTTAAGCGGGACTGAAGCTTTCTTT. The encoded protein is CASSLSGTEAFF.

A note on this clone: One end of the junction does not line up with germline, which may come from a read error. V gene TRBV5-4 combines with J gene TRBJ2-7; 7 bases line up with TRBD2. Germline-derived CDR1 and CDR2 are SGHNT and YYREEE (reference sequence). The CDR3 contains 14 residues. This CDR3 reads CASTLGGPSYEQYF. DNA of the CDR3: TGTGCCAGCACCTTGGGAGGGCCATCCTACGAGCAGTACTTC.

The CDR3 protein is CASSVAMEASGRNEQFF. The DNA for the CDR3 is TGTGCCAGCAGCGTAGCGATGGAGGCTAGCGGGAGGAATGAGCAGTTCTTC. The chain joins TRBV9 to TRBJ2-1; 11 nucleotides match TRBD2. Germline CDR1 is SGDLS and CDR2 is YYNGEE. V gave up 0 bases and J gave up 7 bases; unmatched junction bases: 9. This CDR3 is built from 17 residues.

In this sample, this clone turned up a few times. This chain connects TRBV18 to TRBJ1-2; 7 bases map to TRBD1. CDR1 is KGHSH and CDR2 is LQKENI in the germline V gene. V was pared by 2 bases and J by 6 bases, with 6 bases of the junction left unmatched. The CDR3 is 14 amino acids. CDR3 sequence: CASSPSTGDNGYTF. The CDR3 DNA sequence: TGTGCCAGCTCACCAAGCACAGGGGATAATGGCTACACCTTC.

CDR3 sequence: CSVTIGTANTGELFF. The CDR3 nucleotides are TGCAGCGTTACCATAGGGACAGCCAACACCGGGGAGCTGTTTTTT. The genes are TRBV29-1 and TRBJ2-2; 7 bases align to TRBD1. Looked up from germline, CDR1 is SQVTM and CDR2 is ANQGSEA. Unmatched junction bases numbered 8, after V lost 5 bases and J lost 2 bases. CDR3 size: 15 residues.